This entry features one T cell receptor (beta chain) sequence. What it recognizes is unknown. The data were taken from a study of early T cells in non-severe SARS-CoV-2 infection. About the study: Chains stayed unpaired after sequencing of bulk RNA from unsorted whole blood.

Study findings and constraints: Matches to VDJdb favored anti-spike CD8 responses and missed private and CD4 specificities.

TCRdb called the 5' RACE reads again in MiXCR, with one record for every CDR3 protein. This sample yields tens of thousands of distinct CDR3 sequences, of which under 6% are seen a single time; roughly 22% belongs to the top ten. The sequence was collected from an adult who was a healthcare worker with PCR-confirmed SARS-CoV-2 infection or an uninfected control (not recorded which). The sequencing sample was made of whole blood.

For the CDR3, the DNA is TGTGCTAGTGGTTTGGTGGCGGCAGATACGCAGTATTTT. Encoded protein: CASGLVAADTQYF. V and J are TRBV12-5 and TRBJ2-3; D ambiguous. Germline CDR1 and CDR2: LGHNT and FRNRAP. The CDR3 loop spans 13 amino acids. The V gene lost 0 bases and the J gene lost 4 bases, with 5 bases spanning the gap. The whole variable domain, filled in from reference TRBV12-5 and TRBJ2-3, reads DARVTQTPRHKVTEMGQEVTMRCQPILGHNTVFWYRQTMMQGLELLAYFRNRAPLDDSGMPKDRFSAEMPDATLATLKIQPSEPRDSAVYFCASGLVAADTQYFGPGTRLTVL.